The rows below give T cell receptor beta chains drawn from one sample of a study of blood T cell repertoires in COVID-19. The repertoire was sequenced with immunoSEQ multiplex PCR; TCRdb's copy has only in-frame clones and lacks some. The sample has around 100,000 clones; about nine tenths are singletons. Sequencing used peripheral blood. These receptors were obtained from a woman aged 80 or over with acute or convalescent COVID-19. Both conserved end residues are part of each CDR3. D genes are given only for firm matches. Clone size, where shown, is once, few, many, or a class for clones that have expanded.

TRBD2 | TRBJ2-1 | TRBV19 | NA | 17 | CASSIDPQRGGRAEQFF | TGTGCCAGTAGTATAGATCCCCAGCGGGGGGGCCGTGCTGAGCAGTTCTTC
TRBD1 | TRBJ2-5 | TRBV24-1 | NA | 15 | CATSDRQGGRETQYF | TGTGCCACCAGTGACCGACAGGGGGGGAGAGAGACCCAGTACTTC
TRBD2 | TRBJ2-1 | TRBV7-2 | NA | 13 | CASSGGLAVEQFF | TGTGCCAGCAGCGGGGGACTAGCGGTTGAGCAGTTCTTC
NA | TRBJ2-4 | TRBV27 | NA | 13 | CASSLVGENIQYF | TGTGCCAGCAGTTTAGTAGGGGAAAACATTCAGTACTTC
TRBD1 | TRBJ2-5 | TRBV29-1 | NA | 13 | CSVDWGQQETQYF | TGCAGCGTTGATTGGGGACAGCAAGAGACCCAGTACTTC
NA | TRBJ1-5 | TRBV6-1 | NA | 15 | CASSEARSSNQPQHF | TGTGCCAGCAGTGAAGCGCGGAGTAGCAATCAGCCCCAGCATTTT
NA | TRBJ1-4 | TRBV2 | NA | 12 | CASKGNNEKLFF | TGTGCCTCAAAGGGGAATAATGAAAAACTGTTTTTT
NA | TRBJ1-5 | TRBV5-8 | few | 17 | CASSPKSWAYSNQPQHF | TGTGCCAGCAGCCCTAAATCTTGGGCTTATAGCAATCAGCCCCAGCATTTT
TRBD1 | TRBJ1-6 | TRBV6-6 | NA | 14 | CASRRDRGNSPLHF | TGTGCCAGCAGGCGGGACAGGGGTAATTCACCCCTCCACTTT
TRBD1 | TRBJ1-1 | TRBV19 | NA | 13 | CASTRTGETEAFF | TGTGCCAGTACCCGGACAGGGGAAACTGAAGCTTTCTTT
TRBD2 | TRBJ2-3 | TRBV9 | NA | 16 | CASSVASGGGTDTQYF | TGTGCCAGCAGCGTAGCTTCGGGGGGAGGGACAGATACGCAGTATTTT
TRBD2 | TRBJ2-1 | TRBV4-1 | few | 14 | CASSLPSGYNEQFF | TGCGCCAGCAGCCTCCCTAGCGGGTACAATGAGCAGTTCTTC
TRBD1 | TRBJ2-1 | TRBV19 | once | 18 | CASSEGYGRQGNYNEQFF | TGTGCCAGTAGTGAAGGGTATGGGCGACAGGGGAACTACAATGAGCAGTTCTTC
NA | TRBJ1-1 | TRBV19 | few | 14 | CASKVGRMNTEAFF | TGTGCCAGTAAGGTGGGCAGGATGAACACTGAAGCTTTCTTT
NA | TRBJ1-6 | TRBV6-5 | NA | 12 | CASMRVDSPLHF | TGTGCCAGTATGCGCGTGGATTCACCCCTCCACTTT
NA | TRBJ2-7 | TRBV11-2 | NA | 14 | CASSSQRARDEQYF | TGTGCCAGCAGCTCCCAGCGGGCGCGGGACGAGCAGTACTTC
TRBD1 | TRBJ1-2 | TRBV19 | NA | 13 | CASSTGQSRGYTF | TGTGCCAGTAGTACGGGACAGTCGAGGGGCTACACCTTC
TRBD1 | TRBJ1-1 | TRBV5-1 | NA | 17 | CASSFWTGGSLRTEAFF | TGCGCCAGCAGCTTTTGGACAGGGGGAAGCCTTCGCACTGAAGCTTTCTTT
TRBD1 | TRBJ1-1 | TRBV3-1/TRBV3-2 | NA | 12 | CASSSNRGPAFF | TGTGCCAGCAGCTCTAACAGGGGTCCCGCTTTCTTT
TRBD1 | TRBJ2-7 | TRBV11-3 | NA | 15 | CASSLRQGPSYEQYF | TGTGCCAGCAGCCTACGACAGGGGCCATCCTACGAGCAGTACTTC
TRBD1 | TRBJ1-1 | TRBV19 | NA | 16 | CASNSGDRGFGTEAFF | TGTGCCAGTAACTCCGGAGACAGGGGGTTTGGCACTGAAGCTTTCTTT
NA | TRBJ1-1 | TRBV28 | once | 15 | CASNSQHRVGTEAFF | TGTGCCAGCAACTCACAGCACAGGGTGGGGACTGAAGCTTTCTTT
NA | TRBJ2-5 | TRBV4-3 | NA | 14 | CASSPGHTVETQYF | TGCGCCAGCAGCCCCGGACACACCGTCGAGACCCAGTACTTC
NA | TRBJ1-3 | TRBV12-3/TRBV12-4 | NA | 12 | CASQESGNTIYF | TGTGCCAGTCAAGAGTCTGGAAACACCATATATTTT